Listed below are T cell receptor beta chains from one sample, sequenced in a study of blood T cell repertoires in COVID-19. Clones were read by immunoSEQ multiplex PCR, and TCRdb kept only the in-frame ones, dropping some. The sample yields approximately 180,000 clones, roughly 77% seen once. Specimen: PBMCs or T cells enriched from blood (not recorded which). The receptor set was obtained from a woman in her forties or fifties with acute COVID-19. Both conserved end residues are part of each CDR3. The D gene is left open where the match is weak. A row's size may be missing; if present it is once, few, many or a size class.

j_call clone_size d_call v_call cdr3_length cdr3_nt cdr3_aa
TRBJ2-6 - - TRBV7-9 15 TGTGCCAGCAAGTCCGAGGTCGCTGGGGCCAACGTCCTGACTTTC CASKSEVAGANVLTF
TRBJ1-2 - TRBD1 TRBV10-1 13 TGCGCCAGCGGGGACAGGACTAACTATGGCTACACCTTC CASGDRTNYGYTF
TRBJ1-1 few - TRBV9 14 TGTGCCAGCAGTACACAGGGAGTGAACACTGAAGCTTTCTTT CASSTQGVNTEAFF
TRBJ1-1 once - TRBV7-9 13 TGTGCCAGCAGCCCACAGGTCTTGGCTGAAGCTTTCTTT CASSPQVLAEAFF
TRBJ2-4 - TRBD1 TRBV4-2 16 TGTGCCAGCAGCCAAGCCGAGGGACAGAAAGAAAACATTCAGTACTTC CASSQAEGQKENIQYF
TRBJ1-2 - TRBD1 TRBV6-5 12 TGTGCCAGCAAACAGGGGAACTATGGCTACACCTTC CASKQGNYGYTF
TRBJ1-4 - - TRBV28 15 TGTGCCAGCAGTCCCCAGGGGACCACTAATGAAAAACTGTTTTTT CASSPQGTTNEKLFF
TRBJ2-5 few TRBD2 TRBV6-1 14 TGTGCCAGCAGTGGAGCGGGGGGGCAGGAGACCCAGTACTTC CASSGAGGQETQYF
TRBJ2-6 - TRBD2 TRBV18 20 TGTGCCAGCTCACACTCCTCGCAGCGGGGTTTAATCTCTGGGGCCAACGTCCTGACTTTC CASSHSSQRGLISGANVLTF
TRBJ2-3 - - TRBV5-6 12 TGTGCCAGCAGCTTGAGAGGGGATACGCAGTATTTT CASSLRGDTQYF
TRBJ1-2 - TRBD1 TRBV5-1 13 TGCGCCAGCAGCCGGGACAGGCCCATGAGCTACACCTTC CASSRDRPMSYTF
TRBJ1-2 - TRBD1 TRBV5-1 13 TGCGCCAGCAGCCCGGGACAGGGTGATGGCTACACCTTC CASSPGQGDGYTF
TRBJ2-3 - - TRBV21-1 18 TGTGCCAGCAGCGCCCTCGGCAGGAAGCCGCGGGGCACAGATACGCAGTATTTT CASSALGRKPRGTDTQYF
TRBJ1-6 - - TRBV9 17 TGTGCCAGCAGCGCCCCCCTTCCACAGGGCGGGTATTCACCCCTCCACTTT CASSAPLPQGGYSPLHF
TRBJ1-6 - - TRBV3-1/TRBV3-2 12 TGTGCCAGCAGCCTATCTATATCACCCCTCCACTTT CASSLSISPLHF
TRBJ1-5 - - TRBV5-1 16 TGCGCCAGCAGCTTGGTAGGCAGGGGAAACAATCAGCCCCAGCATTTT CASSLVGRGNNQPQHF
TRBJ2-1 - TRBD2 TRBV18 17 TGTGCCAGCTCACCACCGGGTAGCGGGGGGCGCTACAATGAGCAGTTCTTC CASSPPGSGGRYNEQFF
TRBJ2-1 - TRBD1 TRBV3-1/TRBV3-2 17 TGTGCCAGCAGCCAAGATCGTCGGGACAGGGTCTACAATGAGCAGTTCTTC CASSQDRRDRVYNEQFF
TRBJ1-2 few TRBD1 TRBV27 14 TGTGCCAGCAGTACGGCACAGGGGGAACGTGGCTACACCTTC CASSTAQGERGYTF
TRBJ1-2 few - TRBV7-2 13 TGTGCCAGCAGCGGGCAGACTAACTATGGCTACACCTTC CASSGQTNYGYTF
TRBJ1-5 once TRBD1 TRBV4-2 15 TGTGCCAGCAGCCAAGAGGGACAGGGAGGTCAGCCCCAGCATTTT CASSQEGQGGQPQHF
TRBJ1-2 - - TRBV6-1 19 TGTGCCAGCAGTGAAGCGCTGCAGGGGAACAAGGCCTTTCCCTATGGCTACACCTTC CASSEALQGNKAFPYGYTF
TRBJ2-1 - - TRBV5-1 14 TGCGCCAGCACCGGGGGGCCCTCCTACAATGAGCAGTTCTTC CASTGGPSYNEQFF
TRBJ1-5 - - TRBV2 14 TGTGCCAGCACCCCAGGGGATAGCAATCAGCCCCAGCATTTT CASTPGDSNQPQHF
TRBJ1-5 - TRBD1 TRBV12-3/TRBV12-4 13 TGTGCCAGCAGTCGAACCCTACAGGGGGGGGAGCATTTT CASSRTLQGGEHF
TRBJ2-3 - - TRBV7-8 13 TGTGCCAGCAGCTTAGCGCTTCAGGATACGCAGTATTTT CASSLALQDTQYF
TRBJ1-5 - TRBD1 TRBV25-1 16 TGTGCCAGCAGTGAATCGGGAGGGGGCGGGAATCAGCCCCAGCATTTT CASSESGGGGNQPQHF
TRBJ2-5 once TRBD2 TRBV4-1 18 TGCGCCAGCAGCCAAGATCTCGGACTAGCGGGGGGTCAAGAGACCCAGTACTTC CASSQDLGLAGGQETQYF
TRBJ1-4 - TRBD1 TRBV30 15 TGTGCCTGGAGTGGCGGGGGGACAGTGGGAGAAAAACTGTTTTTT CAWSGGGTVGEKLFF